The present TCR delta chain was sequenced within a study of gammadelta T cells in human blood. The study's findings and limits: Microbial exposure reportedly appeared to drive polyclonal expansion of innate gamma-delta T cells right after birth.

This clone came up once. Antigen: not known. A far larger clone is just one base off, so this is likely a read error. The sample has other DNA sequences that encode this CDR3 too. TCRdb re-called the RT-PCR reads with CATT. The sample yields some 970 delta-chain clones, 34% seen once. Per germline, CDR1 GEAIGNYY and CDR2 EKD. V lost 3 bases, J lost 0 bases, and 12 bases stayed unmatched. The CDR3 is 20 amino acids. The sample comprised Vgamma9Vdelta2 gamma-delta T cells from infant blood. The chain has TRDV2 and TRDJ3, with 8 bases fitting TRDD3. The J gene was not available in TCRdb and was assigned here by matching the DNA to germline segments. The sequence was collected from a human donor. This CDR3 is CACDLLGAHDSSWDTRQMFF. CDR3 DNA sequence: TGTGCCTGTGACTTACTGGGGGCACACGACAGCTCCTGGGACACCCGACAGATGTTTTTC.